The following is a TCR beta chain sequence with its context. Its antigen is undetermined. The data originate from a study of cytomegalovirus exposure and HLA in healthy donors. Study-wide results and caveats: TCR beta V- and J-gene trimming was later associated with a missense DCLRE1C variant. In a later analysis, TCR association rates varied by HLA locus: DRB1 most, HLA-C fewest.

The CDR3 extends over 11 amino acids. Germline V lookup: CDR1 MDHEN, CDR2 SYDVKM. V lost 8 bases to trimming and J lost 12 bases; unmatched junction nucleotides: 7. The PCR employed 60 Vbeta primers together with 13 Jbeta primers. Sequencing used immunoSEQ multiplex PCR; TCRdb keeps in-frame clones, though not all of them. This sample has 170,000 or so clones, with roughly 80% found just once. Sequenced sample: PBMCs. This receptor was obtained from a man between 50 and 59 years old in good health and CMV-seronegative. The V call is TRBV28, the J call TRBJ1-1; 9 bases line up with TRBD1. CDR3 DNA: TGTGCCAGCGGGGACAGGGATAAAACTTTCTTT. Translation gives CASGDRDKTFF.